A selection of T cell receptor beta chains follows, all from one sample in a study of cytotoxic CD8 clonotypes in ibrutinib-treated CLL. TCRdb's table, derived via immunoSEQ multiplex PCR, lists solely in-frame clones and lacks some. Counted here are 160,000 or so clones, approximately 80% occurring once; the ten biggest clones make up around 2%. The material sequenced was PBMCs, taken after 12 months of ibrutinib treatment. The origin of the receptors is a human donor with chronic lymphocytic leukemia. The CDR3 runs from the conserved cysteine through the conserved F or W. Each record gives: V gene, D gene, J gene, CDR3 protein. A D gene is named only where the DNA matches it firmly.

v_gene: TRBV7-2; d_gene: NA; j_gene: TRBJ2-1; CDR3aa: CASLRSFGYNEQFF
v_gene: TRBV10-3; d_gene: NA; j_gene: TRBJ2-7; CDR3aa: CAISVGTLTYEQYF
v_gene: TRBV19; d_gene: TRBD1; j_gene: TRBJ1-3; CDR3aa: CASSRQGAPVSGNTIYF
v_gene: TRBV19; d_gene: TRBD2; j_gene: TRBJ2-7; CDR3aa: CASSNPLAGGTYEQYF
v_gene: TRBV30; d_gene: NA; j_gene: TRBJ1-1; CDR3aa: CAWSVTVSSTEAFF
v_gene: TRBV28; d_gene: TRBD1; j_gene: TRBJ2-7; CDR3aa: CATRTRDRESPYF
v_gene: TRBV7-9; d_gene: NA; j_gene: TRBJ1-4; CDR3aa: CASTMGGLGTNEKLFF
v_gene: TRBV2; d_gene: NA; j_gene: TRBJ1-2; CDR3aa: CASRGRRVDGYTF
v_gene: TRBV9; d_gene: NA; j_gene: TRBJ2-7; CDR3aa: CASSVEAGPSYEQYF
v_gene: TRBV6-1; d_gene: TRBD2; j_gene: TRBJ2-1; CDR3aa: CASSSGAYNEQFF
v_gene: TRBV5-6; d_gene: NA; j_gene: TRBJ2-7; CDR3aa: CASSFPAGFLYEQYF
v_gene: TRBV6-1; d_gene: TRBD2; j_gene: TRBJ2-1; CDR3aa: CASRAGLAGGAEQFF
v_gene: TRBV28; d_gene: TRBD1; j_gene: TRBJ1-3; CDR3aa: CASSIPGQGNTIYF
v_gene: TRBV15; d_gene: NA; j_gene: TRBJ1-1; CDR3aa: CATSRDLTASKNTEAFF
v_gene: TRBV29-1; d_gene: NA; j_gene: TRBJ1-1; CDR3aa: CSGTQFMNTEAFF
v_gene: TRBV18; d_gene: NA; j_gene: TRBJ1-4; CDR3aa: CASSHGGFNEKLFF